The clone carrying this TCR beta chain was observed at least ten times. These data originate in a study of T cells in Graves' hyperthyroidism and ophthalmopathy. From germline, CDR1 is SQVTM and CDR2 ANQGSEA. V was pared by 0 bases and J by 8 bases, with 16 bases between. This CDR3 is 14 amino acids long. Using RNA transcripts as the source, TCR beta CDR3 regions were amplified. Researchers ran a first-round RT-PCR on the TCR CDR3 using the HTBI primer set. TCRdb redid the calling of the multiplex PCR reads with MiXCR, one entry per CDR3 protein. The repertoire includes hundreds of thousands of distinct CDR3 sequences, about a third of them detected once, and 31% sits in the top ten.

The chain employs TRBV29-1 and TRBJ1-2; D might be TRBD1 (5 bases). Specimen: blood. The clonotype comes from a woman aged 40 to 49 with Graves' hyperthyroidism. Here the CDR3 reads CSVEDHEGRKGYTF. Here the CDR3 DNA reads TGCAGCGTTGAAGATCACGAGGGGCGTAAGGGCTACACCTTC.